Following are 17 T cell receptor beta chains from one sample sequenced in a study of blood T cell repertoires in COVID-19. The table came from immunoSEQ multiplex PCR; TCRdb's copy has only in-frame clones and leaves some out. This table holds some 190,000 clones, 82% found once. Sequencing was performed on peripheral blood. The receptors originated from a woman of 80 years or more with active or convalescent COVID-19.

With regard to this clone: The germline gene is not matched at one end of the junction; a read error may be the cause. The chain recombines TRBV25-1 with TRBJ2-5, with no clear D. Germline V gene data show CDR1 as MGHDK and CDR2 as SYGVNS. This CDR3 contains 13 residues. The CDR3 DNA reads TGTGCCAGCAGTATACTATCCCAAGGGACCCAGTACTTC. Protein product: CASSILSQGTQYF. Variable domain in full (rest from reference TRBV25-1 and TRBJ2-5): EADIYQTPRYLVIGTGKKITLECSQTMGHDKMYWYQQDPGMELHLIHYSYGVNSTEKGDLSSESTVSRIRTEHFPLTLESARPSHTSQYLCASSILSQGTQYFGPGTRLLVL.

The chain links TRBV18 to TRBJ2-5; D might be TRBD2 (6 bases). The germline V gene has CDR1 KGHSH and CDR2 LQKENI. This CDR3 is built from 15 residues. V shed 0 bases and J shed 5 bases, with 13 bases lying between them. CDR3 sequence (DNA): TGTGCCAGCTCACCACCGGGACTCAGTCGCGAGACCCAGTACTTC. Amino acids: CASSPPGLSRETQYF.

This clone was found once. The chain links TRBV7-3 to TRBJ2-2, with 10 bases identical to TRBD2. The CDR3 has 16 residues. Per germline, CDR1 SGHTA and CDR2 FQGTGA. After removal of 6 bases from V and 5 bases from J, the junction contained 9 bases not matched to a gene. As DNA, the CDR3 is TGTGCCAGCAGGCTTGACCTTAGCGGGAGGACCGGGGAGCTGTTTTTT. Encoded protein: CASRLDLSGRTGELFF.

The chain recombines TRBV5-1 with TRBJ1-2, with TRBD1 matching over 9 bases. The CDR3 is made up of 14 amino acids. V was pared by 2 bases and J by 5 bases, with 4 bases of the junction left unmatched. Germline V gene lookup returns CDR1 SGHRS and CDR2 YFSETQ. CDR3 loop: CASSLSGQGYGYTF. The CDR3 nucleotides are TGCGCCAGCAGCTTATCCGGACAGGGGTATGGCTACACCTTC.

This chain links TRBV3-1 (or the pseudogene TRBV3-2) with TRBJ2-5, with 9 positions matching TRBD2. V trimming: 6 bases; J trimming: 2 bases; junction bases outside the gene matches: 4. The CDR3 has 14 amino acids. Germline V gives CDR1 LGHDT, CDR2 YNNKEL (reference sequence). CDR3 loop: CASRDSGSQETQYF. CDR3 DNA: TGTGCCAGCAGGGATAGCGGGAGTCAAGAGACCCAGTACTTC.

The V and J genes are TRBV27 and TRBJ2-2; tentative D call: TRBD2 (5 bases). Germline loops: CDR1 MNHEY, CDR2 SMNVEV (reference sequence). The CDR3 length is 14 residues. Trimming removed 5 bases from V and 1 base from J, with 8 bases in between. The CDR3 DNA sequence: TGTGCCAGCAGTATACGGGAGAACACCGGGGAGCTGTTTTTT. It codes for CASSIRENTGELFF.

The chain employs TRBV7-8 and TRBJ1-3; D might be TRBD1 (5 bases). The CDR3 has 14 amino acids. CDR1 and CDR2 from the germline V gene are SGHVS and FQNEAQ. V was clipped by 5 bases and J by 0 bases, with 8 bases between them. DNA of the CDR3: TGTGCCAGCAGCCACGACAGCTCTGGAAACACCATATATTTT. Translation gives CASSHDSSGNTIYF.

V is TRBV5-1 and J is TRBJ2-5; D may be TRBD2 (5 bases). Trimming stripped 4 bases from V and 5 bases from J, with 18 bases between. The CDR3 has 15 amino acids. Per germline, CDR1 SGHRS and CDR2 YFSETQ. Here the CDR3 reads CASSVGPGLGETQYF. In DNA, the CDR3 is TGCGCCAGCAGCGTTGGTCCGGGGTTAGGGGAGACCCAGTACTTC.

CDR3 protein: CASSAGTSQETQYF. The DNA of the CDR3 is TGTGCCAGCAGTGCCGGGACAAGCCAAGAGACCCAGTACTTC. The rearrangement links TRBV2 to TRBJ2-5, with D perhaps matching TRBD1 (6 bases). Trimming pared 4 bases from V and 1 base from J, leaving 10 bases between. The CDR3 consists of 14 residues. CDR1 is SNHLY, CDR2 FYNNEI, per germline.

The DNA of the CDR3 is TGTGCCAGCAGCTTAGCCGGACAGCTATACACCGGGGAGCTGTTTTTT. This codes for CASSLAGQLYTGELFF. The rearrangement uses TRBV7-2 and TRBJ2-2; D is possibly TRBD1 (6 bases). Germline assignment: CDR1 SGHTA and CDR2 FQGNSA. Trimming stripped 0 bases from V and 3 bases from J, with 11 bases between. There are 16 residues in the CDR3. The entire variable domain, with the rest obtained from reference TRBV7-2 and TRBJ2-2, is as follows: GAGVSQSPSNKVTEKGKDVELRCDPISGHTALYWYRQSLGQGLEFLIYFQGNSAPDKSGLPSDRFSAERTGGSVSTLTIQRTQQEDSAVYLCASSLAGQLYTGELFFGEGSRLTVL.

This clone has a handful of counts. The chain is built from TRBV5-6 and TRBJ1-2; D is perhaps TRBD1 (5 bases). The CDR3 spans 16 residues. Germline assignment: CDR1 SGHDT and CDR2 YYEEEE. The V end was cut by 4 bases, the J end by 2 bases, with 18 bases between. CDR3 in amino acids: CASSSGSGTLNYGYTF. CDR3 coding DNA: TGTGCCAGCAGCAGCGGGTCCGGGACGCTCAACTATGGCTACACCTTC.

The genes are TRBV29-1 and TRBJ2-7; 7 bases fit TRBD1. V lost 6 bases to trimming and J lost 7 bases; unmatched junction nucleotides: 9. The length of the CDR3 is 12 residues. CDR1 SQVTM and CDR2 ANQGSEA come from the germline V gene. The CDR3 reads CSVRQGLGEQYF. The CDR3, as DNA: TGCAGCGTCAGACAGGGCCTGGGGGAGCAGTACTTC.

Only one count was recorded for this clone. DNA for the CDR3: TGCGCCAGCAGCATCGGACAGGGGACGCCAACTAATGAAAAACTGTTTTTT. Translating gives CASSIGQGTPTNEKLFF. The chain joins TRBV5-1 to TRBJ1-4, with 9 bases that match TRBD1. V lost 4 bases, J lost 0 bases, and 7 bases stayed unmatched. CDR1 is SGHRS, CDR2 YFSETQ, per germline. The CDR3 has 17 residues.

The rearrangement joins TRBV6-5 to TRBJ1-1; a possible D gene is TRBD1 (6 bases). Germline CDR1 MNHEY, CDR2 SVGAGI. This CDR3 region has 14 residues. Deletions cut 5 bases from V and 1 base from J, with 11 bases between. The CDR3 loop reads CASSSTQGNTEAFF. In DNA form, the CDR3 reads TGTGCCAGCAGTAGTACACAGGGGAACACTGAAGCTTTCTTT.

The J gene is TRBJ2-2, the V gene TRBV19; TRBD2 agrees at 12 bases. V was pared by 6 bases and J by 4 bases, with 3 bases of the junction left unmatched. CDR3 length: 15 residues. Germline V lookup: CDR1 LNHDA, CDR2 SQIVND (reference sequence). The CDR3 reads CASRPGLAGTGELFF. In DNA form, the CDR3 reads TGTGCCAGTAGGCCGGGACTAGCGGGCACCGGGGAGCTGTTTTTT.

Only one count was recorded for this clone. The chain has TRBV7-9 and TRBJ1-4; the match to TRBD1 covers 8 bases. This CDR3 spans 15 amino acids. The V and J ends lost 1 base and 7 bases, in that order; junction bases with no gene match: 5. Germline CDR1 and CDR2: SEHNR and FQNEAQ (reference sequence). The CDR3 sequence: CASSLGTGGIEKLFF. DNA for the CDR3: TGTGCCAGCAGCTTAGGTACAGGGGGTATTGAAAAACTGTTTTTT.

The rearrangement uses TRBV7-6 and TRBJ1-4; D gene unclear. Trimming stripped 3 bases from V and 8 bases from J, with 13 bases between. The CDR3 spans 14 residues. Germline V lookup: CDR1 SGHVS, CDR2 FNYEAQ. The CDR3 protein is CASSLSRRWEKLFF. The CDR3 DNA reads as TGTGCCAGCAGCTTGAGCCGTCGCTGGGAAAAACTGTTTTTT.